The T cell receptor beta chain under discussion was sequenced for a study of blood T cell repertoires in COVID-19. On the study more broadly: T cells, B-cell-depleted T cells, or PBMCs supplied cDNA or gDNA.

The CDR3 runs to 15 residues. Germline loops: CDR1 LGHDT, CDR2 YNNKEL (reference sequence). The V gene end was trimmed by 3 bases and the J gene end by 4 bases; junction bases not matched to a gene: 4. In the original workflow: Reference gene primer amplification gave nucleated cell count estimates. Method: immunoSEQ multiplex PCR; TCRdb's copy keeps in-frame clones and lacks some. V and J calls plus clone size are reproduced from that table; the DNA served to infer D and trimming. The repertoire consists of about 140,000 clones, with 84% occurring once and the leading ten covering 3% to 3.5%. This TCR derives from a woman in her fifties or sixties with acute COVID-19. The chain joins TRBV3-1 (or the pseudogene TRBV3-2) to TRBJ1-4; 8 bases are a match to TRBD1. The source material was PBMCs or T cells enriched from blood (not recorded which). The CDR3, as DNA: TGTGCCAGCAGCCAGAACAGGGGGGGTAATGAAAAACTGTTTTTT. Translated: CASSQNRGGNEKLFF.